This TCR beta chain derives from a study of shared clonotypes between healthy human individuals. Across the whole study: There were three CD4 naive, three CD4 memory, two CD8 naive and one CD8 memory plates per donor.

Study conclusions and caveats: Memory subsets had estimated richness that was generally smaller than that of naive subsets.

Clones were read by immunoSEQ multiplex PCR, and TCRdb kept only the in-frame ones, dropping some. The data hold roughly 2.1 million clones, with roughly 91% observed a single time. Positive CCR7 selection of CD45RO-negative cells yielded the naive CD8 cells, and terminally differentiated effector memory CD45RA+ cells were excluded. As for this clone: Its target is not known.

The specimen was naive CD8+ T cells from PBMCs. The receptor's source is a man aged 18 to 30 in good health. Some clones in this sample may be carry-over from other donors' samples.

The CDR3 DNA reads TGTGCCGGCCTGACAGGGATAGGGGATGGCTACACCTTC. This sequence encodes CAGLTGIGDGYTF. The rearrangement links TRBV30 to TRBJ1-2; TRBD1 matches 7 bases. V was clipped by 8 bases and J by 6 bases; unmatched bases: 12. Looked up from germline, CDR1 is GTSNPN and CDR2 is SVGIG (reference sequence). The CDR3 totals 13 residues.